This T cell receptor beta chain came from a study of shared clonotypes between healthy human individuals. A note on this clone: Its specificity is not known. The same CDR3 is also encoded by other DNA sequences in this sample.

Germline values: CDR1 SGDLS, CDR2 YYNGEE. V shed 4 bases, J shed 6 bases, and the junction held 6 bases outside the gene matches. The CDR3 spans 14 residues. General study points: The four-donor shared clonotypes exceeded non-shared clonotypes in generation probability, with non-shared ones scoring lower.

Every one of the donors was a Caucasian adult that lived in Nashville, Tennessee. Each sorted subset replicate got 200 ng genomic DNA, roughly 27,000 genomes. Assay: immunoSEQ multiplex PCR; the TCRdb copy retains only in-frame clones and omits some. The repertoire holds around 2.3 million clones, nearly 97% seen once, with around 0.13% in the top ten. Material: naive CD4+ T cells sorted from blood. As for subset: CD45RA+ positively selected. V usage is TRBV9 and J usage is TRBJ1-5, with 8 bases that match TRBD1. This clonotype was obtained from a man aged 18 to 35 in good health. The CDR3 DNA reads as TGTGCCAGCAGCCCCGGACAGGGAGGTCAGCCCCAGCATTTT. Translated: CASSPGQGGQPQHF.